This T cell receptor beta chain was recovered during a study of cytomegalovirus exposure and HLA in healthy donors. Germline assignment: CDR1 MNHEY and CDR2 SMNVEV (reference sequence). J gave up 3 bases and V 5 bases, and 8 bases lay outside the gene matches. The CDR3 is 16 amino acids. Primers for the PCR totalled 60 Vbeta and 13 Jbeta. The method was immunoSEQ multiplex PCR; TCRdb's version includes in-frame clones alone and lacks a portion of them. The sample includes 150,000 to 250,000 clones, over 75% of them seen just once. In the case of this clone: The target antigen is unknown.

The study, taken as a whole, reports: HLA alleles were associated with 15,000 to 20,000 TCR beta sequences in a later analysis at 0.05 false discovery rate. When analyzed later, a missense DCLRE1C variant was found to be linked to TCR beta V- and J-gene trimming.

This receptor was taken from a woman aged 45-59 years in good health and CMV-seronegative. The specimen sequenced was PBMCs. The chain recombines TRBV27 with TRBJ2-1, with 9 bases that match TRBD2. The CDR3 loop reads CASSDLAGALYNEQFF. Written as DNA, the CDR3 is TGTGCCAGCAGTGATTTAGCGGGAGCTCTCTACAATGAGCAGTTCTTC.